Below are 29 T cell receptor beta chains sequenced from a single sample in a study of spatial heterogeneity in lung cancer. In TCRdb, the 5' RACE reads were re-called with MiXCR into one record per CDR3 protein. The sample contains about 39,000 distinct CDR3 sequences, 3% to 3.5% of which appear only once. Time point indicated: sample taken at primary tumor resection. The sequencing here drew on normal lung tissue next to the tumor, taken at surgery. Receptors originate from a male donor with early-stage non-small cell lung cancer.

The rearrangement links TRBV30 to TRBJ2-3; the D gene is possibly TRBD2 (6 bases). V was trimmed by 0 bases and J by 2 bases, leaving 12 bases between them. This CDR3 region has 15 residues. From germline, CDR1 is GTSNPN and CDR2 SVGIG (reference sequence). CDR3 sequence reads: CAWSVRAGPTDTQYF. For the CDR3, the DNA is TGTGCCTGGAGTGTACGAGCGGGTCCCACAGATACGCAGTATTTT. Variable domain in full (rest from reference TRBV30 and TRBJ2-3): SQTIHQWPATLVQPVGSPLSLECTVEGTSNPNLYWYRQAAGRGLQLLFYSVGIGQISSEVPQNLSASRPQDRQFILSSKKLLLSDSGFYLCAWSVRAGPTDTQYFGPGTRLTVL.

Ten or more counts support this clonotype. The rearrangement links TRBV2 to TRBJ2-4; the D is unclear. Trimming shortened V by 7 bases and J by 0 bases, and 10 bases separated the two germline ends. In germline, CDR1 is SNHLY, CDR2 FYNNEI. The CDR3 runs to 14 residues. In nucleotides, the CDR3 is TGTGCCAGCACCCCACCCTTAGCCAAAAACATTCAGTACTTC. It translates to CASTPPLAKNIQYF.

This clonotype came up many times. V is TRBV5-1 and J is TRBJ2-4, with 7 bases identical to TRBD2. Germline values: CDR1 SGHRS, CDR2 YFSETQ. There are 16 residues in the CDR3. Germline trimming cut 0 bases from V and 3 bases from J; bases unmatched to any gene: 6. The CDR3 protein is CASSLEVAGLKNIQYF. In DNA form, the CDR3 reads TGCGCCAGCAGCTTGGAGGTAGCGGGCCTCAAAAACATTCAGTACTTC.

This clonotype was recorded at least ten times. The chain employs TRBV4-3 and TRBJ1-2; D remains unclear. The CDR3 totals 14 residues. The ends were cut back, 0 bases at V and 4 bases at J, with 9 bases in the middle. Germline V CDR1 and CDR2: LGHNA, YSLEER. The CDR3 bases are TGCGCCAGCAGCCAAGATGTCGGATTCTATGGCTACACCTTC. Translation gives CASSQDVGFYGYTF.

This clonotype is labeled as medium-sized (0.01 to 0.1%). The gene calls are TRBV29-1 and TRBJ2-7; weak D call: TRBD1 (5 bases). Germline V gene data show CDR1 as SQVTM and CDR2 as ANQGSEA. Deletions cut 4 bases from V and 3 bases from J, with 7 bases between. CDR3 length: 11 residues. The CDR3 DNA reads as TGCAGCGTTGCCAGGGACTACGAGCAGTACTTC. Protein product: CSVARDYEQYF.

This clonotype appeared many times. The chain links TRBV29-1 to TRBJ2-3, with D possibly matching TRBD1 (5 bases). V gave up 3 bases and J gave up 5 bases, with 21 bases separating them. The germline V gene encodes CDR1 SQVTM and CDR2 ANQGSEA. The CDR3 covers 16 residues. The CDR3 sequence is CSVDQWGMRRGDTQYF. CDR3 nucleotide sequence: TGCAGCGTTGATCAGTGGGGAATGAGAAGGGGAGATACGCAGTATTTT.

This clonotype was counted many times. J is TRBJ2-3 and V is TRBV27; no clear D. V shed 3 bases and J shed 4 bases, with 11 bases lying between them. Per the germline V gene, CDR1 is MNHEY and CDR2 is SMNVEV (reference sequence). The length of the CDR3 is 14 residues. The CDR3 region is CASSFGLGADTQYF. DNA of the CDR3: TGTGCCAGCAGTTTTGGGCTAGGCGCAGATACGCAGTATTTT.

This clonotype was seen at least ten times. This chain links TRBV14 with TRBJ1-6; perhaps TRBD1 as D (5 bases). CDR3 size: 13 residues. Germline CDR1 is SGHDN and CDR2 is FVKESK. V was cut by 2 bases and J by 8 bases, with 7 bases left in between. This chain's CDR3 is CASSQQGDSPLHF. Here the CDR3 DNA reads TGTGCCAGCAGCCAACAGGGAGATTCACCCCTCCACTTT.

The rearrangement links TRBV20-1 to TRBJ2-3; possible D gene TRBD1, 6 bases. Germline CDR1 is DFQATT and CDR2 is SNEGSKA (reference sequence). The CDR3 is 15 amino acids. V was cut by 6 bases and J by 2 bases, with 18 bases left in between. The CDR3 region has the DNA TGCAGTGCGCCACTTCAGGACAGTTACACAGATACGCAGTATTTT. Amino acid sequence: CSAPLQDSYTDTQYF.

This clonotype was seen repeatedly, ten times or more. This chain links TRBV20-1 with TRBJ2-7; no clear D gene. V shed 5 bases and J shed 6 bases, with 20 bases lying between them. The CDR3 contains 14 residues. CDR1 and CDR2 (germline): DFQATT, SNEGSKA (reference sequence). The CDR3 region is CSALMSAGRGEQYF. The CDR3 DNA follows: TGCAGTGCTCTCATGAGCGCCGGACGTGGCGAGCAGTACTTC.

In its sample, this clonotype was seen many times. This sequence joins TRBV2 and TRBJ2-2, with 12 positions matching TRBD2. This CDR3 has 15 amino acids. Germline V gene data show CDR1 as SNHLY and CDR2 as FYNNEI. V lost 6 bases to trimming and J lost 6 bases; unmatched junction nucleotides: 5. Here the CDR3 DNA reads TGTGCCAGCAGGTCAACTAGCGGGAGGTCCGGGGAGCTGTTTTTT. It codes for CASRSTSGRSGELFF.

This clonotype is medium-sized by share. This chain joins TRBV4-1 and TRBJ1-1; no definite D call. The V end lost 0 bases, the J end lost 1 base, and 6 bases lay between the germline ends. There are 14 residues in the CDR3. CDR1 and CDR2 from the germline V gene are MGHRA and YSYEKL. The DNA of the CDR3 is TGCGCCAGCAGCCAAGAACGACCGAACACTGAAGCTTTCTTT. Encoded protein: CASSQERPNTEAFF.

This clonotype was detected ten times or more. V usage is TRBV7-9 and J usage is TRBJ2-7; TRBD1 might be the D (6 bases). This CDR3 comprises 16 residues. V was shortened by 2 bases and J by 2 bases, with 16 bases between the two germline ends. CDR1 and CDR2 (germline): SEHNR, FQNEAQ (reference sequence). CDR3 sequence: CASSLPRQADTYEQYF. The CDR3 bases are TGTGCCAGCAGCTTACCCAGACAGGCGGACACCTACGAGCAGTACTTC.

This clonotype was found many times. V and J are TRBV5-1 and TRBJ1-6; D is unclear. V was clipped by 1 base and J by 6 bases, with 8 bases between them. Germline V CDR1 and CDR2: SGHRS, YFSETQ. This CDR3 spans 14 amino acids. For the CDR3, the DNA is TGCGCCAGCAGCTTGTCGACAAGTAATTCACCCCTCCACTTT. It yields the protein CASSLSTSNSPLHF.

In this sample, this clonotype turned up many times. The gene calls are TRBV29-1 and TRBJ2-4; 12 bases line up with TRBD1. Germline CDR1 and CDR2: SQVTM and ANQGSEA. The CDR3 has 13 amino acids. Germline trimming cut 5 bases from V and 6 bases from J; bases unmatched to any gene: 2. This CDR3 reads CSVRDRGRNIQYF. The CDR3 DNA sequence: TGCAGCGTTAGGGACAGGGGGCGAAACATTCAGTACTTC.

This clonotype occurred many times. This sequence joins TRBV6-1 and TRBJ1-5, with a tentative D call TRBD1 (6 bases). V lost 7 bases to trimming and J lost 5 bases, with 12 bases between them. Germline V gene data show CDR1 as MNHNS and CDR2 as SASEGT. The CDR3 is 13 amino acids. The CDR3 is CASNPKGDQPQHF. In nucleotides, the CDR3 is TGTGCCAGCAATCCTAAGGGGGATCAGCCCCAGCATTTT.

The table lists this clonotype with many counts. CDR3 nucleotides: TGCGCCAGCAGCTTGGAGGGCTCGGAAGCTTTCTTT. This translates into CASSLEGSEAFF. The chain joins TRBV5-1 to TRBJ1-1, with unresolved D. The germline V gene has CDR1 SGHRS and CDR2 YFSETQ. CDR3 length: 12 residues. V was clipped by 0 bases and J by 8 bases, with 8 bases between them.

This clonotype was seen repeatedly, ten times or more. The chain carries TRBV5-1 and TRBJ1-1; D gene uncertain. V was clipped by 0 bases and J by 5 bases, with 14 bases between them. The CDR3 is 15 amino acids. CDR1 and CDR2 from the germline V gene are SGHRS and YFSETQ. CDR3 nucleotides: TGCGCCAGCAGCTTGGTTCCGGGTTGGAATACTGAAGCTTTCTTT. It is translated as CASSLVPGWNTEAFF.

In its sample, this clonotype was seen many times. CDR3 sequence: CASCPLWRRNEQYF. DNA of the CDR3: TGTGCCAGCTGTCCGTTGTGGAGGAGGAACGAGCAGTACTTC. The chain recombines TRBV25-1 with TRBJ2-7; D is perhaps TRBD2 (5 bases). This CDR3 comprises 14 residues. Germline V lookup: CDR1 MGHDK, CDR2 SYGVNS. V shed 8 bases and J shed 5 bases, with 19 bases lying between them.

This clonotype was picked up many times. The V gene is TRBV28, the J gene TRBJ2-7; either TRBD1 or TRBD2 may supply D (6 bases each). This CDR3 region has 15 residues. The germline V gene encodes CDR1 MDHEN and CDR2 SYDVKM. The ends were cut back, 3 bases at V and 5 bases at J, with 17 bases in the middle. Here the CDR3 reads CASSLIGGEIDEQYF. For the CDR3, the DNA is TGTGCCAGCAGTTTGATCGGGGGCGAGATAGACGAGCAGTACTTC.

The rearrangement joins TRBV28 to TRBJ1-5, with D uncertain. The CDR3 runs 18 residues. Between the trimmed V and J ends, which lost 2 bases and 3 bases, there was a span of 20 bases. Looked up from germline, CDR1 is MDHEN and CDR2 is SYDVKM. CDR3 nucleotide sequence: TGTGCCAGCAGTTTAGTTCCCTATGGTGGCACGCTCAATCAGCCCCAGCATTTT. Residues: CASSLVPYGGTLNQPQHF.

This clonotype showed up many times. The chain employs TRBV10-1 and TRBJ2-3; 7 bases fit TRBD2. This CDR3 is 15 amino acids long. Trimming at V came to 3 bases and at J to 3 bases, leaving 6 bases not matched to a gene. Germline CDR1 reads WNHNN; CDR2 reads SYGVQD (reference sequence). CDR3 loop: CASSDEREGTDTQYF. Written as DNA, the CDR3 is TGCGCCAGCAGTGATGAGCGGGAAGGGACAGATACGCAGTATTTT.

This clonotype was counted many times. V and J are TRBV6-2 or TRBV6-3 and TRBJ1-6; 7 bases are a match to TRBD1. V dropped 6 bases and J dropped 9; count of bases not matched to a gene: 8. There are 14 residues in the CDR3. Germline lookup yields CDR1 MNHEY and CDR2 SVGEGT. This CDR3 reads CASRQGQPVSPLHF. CDR3 DNA sequence: TGTGCCAGCAGACAGGGACAGCCCGTTTCACCCCTCCACTTT.

This clonotype was counted at least ten times. V gene TRBV20-1 combines with J gene TRBJ2-3; D is perhaps TRBD1 (5 bases). Germline V gives CDR1 DFQATT, CDR2 SNEGSKA (reference sequence). This CDR3 region has 15 residues. Trimming shortened V by 5 bases and J by 2 bases, and 17 bases separated the two germline ends. CDR3 in amino acids: CSACRPTGATDTQYF. In nucleotides, the CDR3 is TGCAGTGCTTGCCGACCGACTGGGGCCACAGATACGCAGTATTTT.

The sample holds many counts of this clonotype. The rearrangement links TRBV2 to TRBJ1-2; D unresolved. CDR1 SNHLY and CDR2 FYNNEI come from the germline V gene. V lost 6 bases and J lost 2, with 10 bases in between. The CDR3 is 13 residues long. The CDR3, as DNA: TGTGCCAGCAGGGAGGACGGGAACTATGGCTACACCTTC. Residues: CASREDGNYGYTF.

This clonotype was detected many times. The chain employs TRBV7-9 and TRBJ1-3; no reliable D call. The CDR3 contains 15 residues. Trimming stripped 5 bases from V and 0 bases from J, with 11 bases between. CDR1 is SEHNR, CDR2 FQNEAQ, per germline (reference sequence). The CDR3 nucleotides read TGTGCCAGCAGCCCGCAAAGTTACTCTGGAAACACCATATATTTT. Protein sequence: CASSPQSYSGNTIYF. The whole variable domain, filled in from reference TRBV7-9 and TRBJ1-3, reads DTGVSQNPRHKITKRGQNVTFRCDPISEHNRLYWYRQTLGQGPEFLTYFQNEAQLEKSRLLSDRFSAERPKGSFSTLEIQRTEQGDSAMYLCASSPQSYSGNTIYFGEGSWLTVV.

In this sample, this clonotype turned up a few times. The chain joins TRBV6-1 to TRBJ1-2; 7 bases fit TRBD1. CDR1 is MNHNS and CDR2 is SASEGT in the germline V gene. The trim removed 4 bases at V and 7 bases at J, leaving 6 bases unmatched. This CDR3 region has 13 residues. The CDR3 coding sequence is TGTGCCAGCAGTGGCGGGACAGTCGGTGGCTACACCTTC. Residues: CASSGGTVGGYTF.

This clonotype appeared many times. The rearrangement links TRBV3-1 to TRBJ2-7; 8 bases match TRBD1. The CDR3 is 13 residues long. The J segment lost 7 bases and the V segment lost 3 bases, leaving 5 bases of the junction unmatched. Germline assignment: CDR1 LGHDT and CDR2 YNNKEL (reference sequence). The DNA for the CDR3 is TGTGCCAGCAGCCAGCAAACAGGGGGGGAGCAGTACTTC. Translation gives CASSQQTGGEQYF.

The genes are TRBV9 and TRBJ2-1; D is perhaps TRBD1 (6 bases). CDR1 is SGDLS and CDR2 is YYNGEE in the germline V gene. Trimming stripped 0 bases from V and 7 bases from J, with 14 bases between. The length of the CDR3 is 15 residues. CDR3 nucleotides: TGTGCCAGCAGCGTAGAATCGTGGACAGCTAATGAGCAGTTCTTC. This encodes CASSVESWTANEQFF.